The T cell receptor beta chain described here comes from a study of OX40 agonist ivuxolimab in advanced cancers. Overall study: Patients' therapy was ivuxolimab, an antibody that acts as an agonist of OX40 (CD134). Patients received intravenous ivuxolimab every 2 weeks at 0.01 to 10 mg/kg. Mean age around 60 years, range roughly 20 to 85; 82.7% male. Study results and limitations: The study found among the lowest clonal expansion in partial responders at 0.1-3.0 mg/kg.

Germline CDR1 is MNHNS and CDR2 is SASEGT. V was shortened by 0 bases and J by 2 bases, with 7 bases between the two germline ends. The CDR3 loop spans 14 amino acids. Worth noting for this clone: What it binds is unknown. Different DNA sequences within this sample yield the same CDR3.

Generated by immunoSEQ multiplex PCR, the TCRdb table keeps only in-frame clones and is missing some. The data show approximately 65,000 clones, with roughly nine tenths seen just once and 1% to 1.2% held by the top ten. The sample consisted of CD4+ or CD8+ T cells sorted from blood, taken in a trial of the OX40 agonist ivuxolimab. The TCR comes from an adult with an advanced solid tumor such as melanoma, head and neck, liver or kidney cancer. The gene calls are TRBV6-1 and TRBJ1-2; D uncertain. For the CDR3, the DNA is TGTGCCAGCAGTGAAGCCGGCAGGAACTATGGCTACACCTTC. This gives the protein CASSEAGRNYGYTF.